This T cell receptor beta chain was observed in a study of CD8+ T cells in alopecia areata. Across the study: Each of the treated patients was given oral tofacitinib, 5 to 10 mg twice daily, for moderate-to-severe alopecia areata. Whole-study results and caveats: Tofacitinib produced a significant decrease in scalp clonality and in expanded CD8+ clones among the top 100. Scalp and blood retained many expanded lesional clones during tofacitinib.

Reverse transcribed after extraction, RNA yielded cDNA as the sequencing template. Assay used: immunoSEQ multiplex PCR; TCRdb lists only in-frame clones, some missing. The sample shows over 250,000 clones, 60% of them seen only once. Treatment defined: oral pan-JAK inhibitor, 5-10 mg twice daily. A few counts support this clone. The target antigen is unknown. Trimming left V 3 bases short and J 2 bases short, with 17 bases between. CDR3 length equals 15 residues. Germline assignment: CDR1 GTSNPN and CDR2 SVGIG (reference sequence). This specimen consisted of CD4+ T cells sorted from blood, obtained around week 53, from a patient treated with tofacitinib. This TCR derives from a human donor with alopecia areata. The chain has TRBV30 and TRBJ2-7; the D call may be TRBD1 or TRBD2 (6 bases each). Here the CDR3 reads CAWSYKGGKPYEQYF. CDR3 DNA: TGTGCCTGGAGCTACAAAGGGGGGAAGCCCTACGAGCAGTACTTC. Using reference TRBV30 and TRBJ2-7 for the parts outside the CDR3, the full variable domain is SQTIHQWPATLVQPVGSPLSLECTVEGTSNPNLYWYRQAAGRGLQLLFYSVGIGQISSEVPQNLSASRPQDRQFILSSKKLLLSDSGFYLCAWSYKGGKPYEQYFGPGTRLTVT.